This T cell receptor (beta chain) came from a study of T cell responses to AZD1222 COVID-19 vaccine. The CDR3 runs 16 residues. V shed 5 bases, J shed 2 bases, and the junction held 13 bases outside the gene matches. Germline assignment: CDR1 SQVTM and CDR2 ANQGSEA. The method was immunoSEQ multiplex PCR; TCRdb's version includes in-frame clones alone and lacks a portion of them. The repertoire has more than 140,000 clones, approximately 90% of them found once; the top ten carry around 5.4%. This clonotype was sampled from an adult in good health. This chain connects TRBV29-1 to TRBJ2-5; 8 bases fit TRBD1. The specimen comprised peripheral blood, sampled on day 0 of AZD1222 vaccination. The CDR3 loop is CSVSDRGDYIQETQYF. The CDR3 DNA reads as TGCAGCGTTTCCGACAGGGGTGATTATATACAAGAGACCCAGTACTTC.